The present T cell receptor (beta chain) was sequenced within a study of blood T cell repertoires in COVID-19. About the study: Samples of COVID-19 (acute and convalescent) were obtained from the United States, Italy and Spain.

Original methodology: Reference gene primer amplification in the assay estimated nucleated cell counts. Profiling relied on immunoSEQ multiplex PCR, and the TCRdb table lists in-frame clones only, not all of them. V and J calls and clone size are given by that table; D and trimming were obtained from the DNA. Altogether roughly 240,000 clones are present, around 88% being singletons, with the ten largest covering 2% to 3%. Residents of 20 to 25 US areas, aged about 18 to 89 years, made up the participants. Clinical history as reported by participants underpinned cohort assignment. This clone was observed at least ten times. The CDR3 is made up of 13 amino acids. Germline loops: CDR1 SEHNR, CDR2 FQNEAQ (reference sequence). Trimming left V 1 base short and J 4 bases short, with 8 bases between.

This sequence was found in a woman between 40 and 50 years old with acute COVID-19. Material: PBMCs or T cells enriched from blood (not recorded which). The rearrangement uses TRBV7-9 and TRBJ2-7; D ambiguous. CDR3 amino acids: CASSLVWSYEQYF. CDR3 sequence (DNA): TGTGCCAGCAGCTTAGTGTGGAGTTACGAGCAGTACTTC.